The next 5 T cell receptor beta chains were all read from a single sample in a study of shared clonotypes between healthy human individuals. As defined, naive CD8 cells were CD45RO-negative and positively selected for CCR7, with terminally differentiated effector memory CD45RA+ cells excluded. The method was immunoSEQ multiplex PCR; TCRdb's version includes in-frame clones alone and lacks a portion of them. The sample yields 560,000 or so clones, around 96% seen once. The sequenced material came from naive CD8+ T cells sorted from blood. The receptors were sampled from a woman aged 25 to 39 in good health.

J is TRBJ2-4 and V is TRBV7-9; 14 bases align to TRBD2. The germline gives CDR1 SEHNR, CDR2 FQNEAQ (reference sequence). J lost 1 base, V lost 4 bases, and 6 bases had no gene match. CDR3 size: 18 residues. The CDR3 bases are TGTGCCAGCAGCTCGGGACTAGCGGGAGACCTCGCCAAAAACATTCAGTACTTC. It is translated as CASSSGLAGDLAKNIQYF.

Comments on this clone: The sample holds other DNA sequences that translate to the same CDR3. The chain is built from TRBV29-1 and TRBJ2-1, with unresolved D. Germline V gene sequence: CDR1 SQVTM, CDR2 ANQGSEA. The germline V and J ends were trimmed by 1 base and 4 bases, with 5 bases remaining between them. This CDR3 comprises 12 residues. Written as DNA, the CDR3 is TGCAGCGTTGAAGGTTTGTACAATGAGCAGTTCTTC. Translating it yields CSVEGLYNEQFF.

This clone came up once. J is TRBJ2-2 and V is TRBV7-8; weak D call: TRBD2 (6 bases). Germline loops: CDR1 SGHVS, CDR2 FQNEAQ. The CDR3 is made up of 16 amino acids. Trimming left V 6 bases short and J 3 bases short, with 17 bases between. The CDR3 sequence is CASRSGIGGDTGELFF. CDR3 in DNA: TGTGCCAGCAGATCAGGGATCGGGGGAGACACCGGGGAGCTGTTTTTT.

The rearrangement uses TRBV5-6 and TRBJ2-7; TRBD2 matches 8 bases. The V gene end was trimmed by 4 bases and the J gene end by 2 bases; junction bases not matched to a gene: 8. The germline gives CDR1 SGHDT, CDR2 YYEEEE. The CDR3 sequence is 15 residues long. CDR3 sequence: CASSRASGSPYEQYF. The CDR3 DNA follows: TGTGCCAGCAGCCGGGCGAGCGGGAGTCCCTACGAGCAGTACTTC.

The rearrangement joins TRBV28 to TRBJ2-7; D is unclear. V shed 8 bases and J shed 6 bases, with 8 bases lying between them. Germline V gives CDR1 MDHEN, CDR2 SYDVKM. The CDR3 is 10 amino acids. For the CDR3, the DNA is TGTGCCAGCGGGCGCCTCGAGCAGTACTTC. This sequence encodes CASGRLEQYF.